This T cell receptor (beta chain) originates from a study of blood T cell repertoires in COVID-19 (dated by TCRdb to the early 2020s). As for the study more broadly: Samples covering the acute and convalescent phases of COVID-19 were provided by collaborators in the United States, Italy and Spain. The material from the prospective study consisted of cDNA or gDNA derived from T cells, B-cell-depleted T cells, or PBMCs. Subjects who had been exposed to COVID-19, were actively infected with it, or had recovered from it provided the deeply sampled blood TCRbeta repertoires that made up the dataset. The repertoires were released in a freely available public database intended as a resource for research on the immune response to SARS-CoV-2. Sample metadata almost always included a de-identified subject ID, COVID-19 status, age in years and sex. The samples were drawn from the first 160 participants of the ongoing ImmuneRACE study and from about 1,200 subjects provided by 6 global collaborators. HLA class I and class II types, where available, came from metadata supplied by the sample provider rather than from assay-based typing. The study at large found these results: How much clinical and demographic metadata was included differed by source and by participant, and the metadata was provided uncurated.

Worth noting for this clone: Its antigen specificity is not known. No per-base quality is available; no much larger clone lies one base away.

TCRbeta CDR3 regions were amplified from genomic DNA using the immunoSEQ Assay, a bias-controlled multiplex PCR. The original methods were these. Nucleated cell counts per sample were estimated from amplification of reference gene primers within the assay. To quantify the absolute abundance of each unique TCRbeta CDR3 rearrangement, sequence reads were collapsed and filtered. Productive Simpson clonality was computed per sample as the square root of Simpson's diversity index over productive rearrangements. What TCRdb holds here is the immuneACCESS table cut down to in-frame rearrangements. Part of the clones is not present; checked against another copy, under half of the missing clones reflect an unresolved V gene, and the others are unexplained. V and J calls plus clone size are reproduced from that table; the DNA served to infer D and trimming. This sample gives a few hundred thousand clones in total; 80% to 90% of them show up just once. Jointly, the top ten make up approximately 8% of the sample.

Participants in the prospective study were aged about 18 to 95 years, lived in 20 to 25 United States geographic areas, and enrolled through a virtual design. To assign participants to cohorts, the prospective study relied on clinical history that participants themselves reported in a screening survey and a study questionnaire. For ImmuneRACE Cohort 3, a participant was defined as recovered based on two consecutive negative NP/OP PCR tests, clearance by a healthcare professional, or resolution of symptoms. In the prospective study, mobile phlebotomists collected whole blood, serum and a nasopharyngeal or oropharyngeal swab from each participant. Over a 2-month period, participants in the prospective study had the option of providing additional blood draws and questionnaires. Prospective study blood samples were shipped either frozen or at room temperature before DNA extraction. From the cysteine through the phenylalanine, the CDR3 covers 18 amino acids. The DNA shown is the 54-base CDR3, in frame from base 1. From the germline V gene, CDR1 is MGHRA and CDR2 is YSYEKL. V is trimmed back by 5 bases and J by 1 base, and the junction contains 11 bases that no gene match accounts for.

The sequence links TRBV4-1 to TRBJ1-1; TRBD1 aligns with 12 central bases. This sequence originates from a woman aged 60-70 years who had recovered from COVID-19. Sequencing was performed on PBMCs or T cells enriched from blood (not recorded which). CDR3 region: CASSFKIGTGGRNTEAFF. The DNA sequence is as follows: TGCGCCAGCAGCTTCAAAATCGGGACAGGGGGCAGGAACACTGAAGCTTTCTTT.